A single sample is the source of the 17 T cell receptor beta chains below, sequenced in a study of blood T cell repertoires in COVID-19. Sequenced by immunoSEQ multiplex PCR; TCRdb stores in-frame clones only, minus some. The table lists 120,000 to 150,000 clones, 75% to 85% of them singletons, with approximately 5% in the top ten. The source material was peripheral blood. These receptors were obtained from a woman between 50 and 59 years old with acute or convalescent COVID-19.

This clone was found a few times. CDR3 loop: CASSERQVDNQPQHF. Written as DNA, the CDR3 is TGTGCCAGCAGTGAACGACAGGTCGACAATCAGCCCCAGCATTTT. V usage is TRBV6-1 and J usage is TRBJ1-5; weak D call: TRBD1 (6 bases). This CDR3 has 15 residues. Trimming shortened V by 2 bases and J by 3 bases, and 11 bases separated the two germline ends. Germline assignment: CDR1 MNHNS and CDR2 SASEGT.

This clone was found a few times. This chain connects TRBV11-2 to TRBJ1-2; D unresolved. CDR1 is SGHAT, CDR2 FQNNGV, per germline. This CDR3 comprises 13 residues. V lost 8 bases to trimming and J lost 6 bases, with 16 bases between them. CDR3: CASSLASYNGYTF. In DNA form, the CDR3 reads TGTGCCAGCTCCCTAGCAAGCTATAATGGCTACACCTTC.

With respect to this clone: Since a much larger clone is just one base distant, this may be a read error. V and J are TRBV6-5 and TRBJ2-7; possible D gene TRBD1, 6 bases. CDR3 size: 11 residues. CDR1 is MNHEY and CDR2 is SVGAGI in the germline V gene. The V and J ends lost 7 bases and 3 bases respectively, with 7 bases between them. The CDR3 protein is CASTDSYEQYF. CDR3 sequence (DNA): TGTGCCAGCACGGACAGCTACGAGCAGTACTTC.

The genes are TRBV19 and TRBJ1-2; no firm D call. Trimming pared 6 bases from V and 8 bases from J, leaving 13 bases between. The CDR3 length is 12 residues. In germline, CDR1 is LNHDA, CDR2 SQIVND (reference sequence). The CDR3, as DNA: TGTGCCAGTAGCAGGAGGGAAGGCGGCTACACCTTC. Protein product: CASSRREGGYTF.

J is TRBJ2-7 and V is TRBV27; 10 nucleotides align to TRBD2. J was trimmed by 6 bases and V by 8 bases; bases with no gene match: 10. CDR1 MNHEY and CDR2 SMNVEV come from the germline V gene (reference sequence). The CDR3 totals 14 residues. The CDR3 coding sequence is TGTGCCAGCGGATCGGTAGCGGGGGGTTCCGAGCAGTACTTC. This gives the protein CASGSVAGGSEQYF.

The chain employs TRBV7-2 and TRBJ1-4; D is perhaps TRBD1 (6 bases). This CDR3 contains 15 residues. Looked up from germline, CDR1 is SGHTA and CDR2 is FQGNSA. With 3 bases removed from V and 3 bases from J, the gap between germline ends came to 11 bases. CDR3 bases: TGTGCCAGCAGCTTCAGGGGTTGGGCTAATGAAAAACTGTTTTTT. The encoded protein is CASSFRGWANEKLFF.

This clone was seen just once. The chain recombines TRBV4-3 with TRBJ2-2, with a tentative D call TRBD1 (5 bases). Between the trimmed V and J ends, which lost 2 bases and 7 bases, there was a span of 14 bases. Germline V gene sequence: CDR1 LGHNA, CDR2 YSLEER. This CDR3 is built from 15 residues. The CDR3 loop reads CASSQSGNGFGELFF. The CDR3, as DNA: TGCGCCAGCAGCCAATCAGGGAATGGGTTCGGGGAGCTGTTTTTT.

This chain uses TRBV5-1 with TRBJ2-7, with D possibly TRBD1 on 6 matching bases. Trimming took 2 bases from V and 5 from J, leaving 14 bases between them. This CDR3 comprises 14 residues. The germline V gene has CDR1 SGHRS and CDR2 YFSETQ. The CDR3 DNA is TGCGCCAGCAGCTTTCTTCAGGGGAACCACGAGCAGTACTTC. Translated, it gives CASSFLQGNHEQYF.

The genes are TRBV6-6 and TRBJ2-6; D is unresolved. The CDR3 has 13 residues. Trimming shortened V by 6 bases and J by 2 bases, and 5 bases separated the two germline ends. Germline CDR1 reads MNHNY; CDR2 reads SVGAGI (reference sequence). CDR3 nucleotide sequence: TGTGCCAGCAGCTATACTGGGGCCAACGTCCTGACTTTC. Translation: CASSYTGANVLTF.

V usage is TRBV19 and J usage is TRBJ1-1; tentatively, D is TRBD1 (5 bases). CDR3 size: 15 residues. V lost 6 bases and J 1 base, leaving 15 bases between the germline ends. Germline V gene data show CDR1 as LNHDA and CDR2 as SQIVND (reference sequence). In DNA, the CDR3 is TGTGCCAGTAGCCCAACGACAGACCCGAACACTGAAGCTTTCTTT. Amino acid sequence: CASSPTTDPNTEAFF.

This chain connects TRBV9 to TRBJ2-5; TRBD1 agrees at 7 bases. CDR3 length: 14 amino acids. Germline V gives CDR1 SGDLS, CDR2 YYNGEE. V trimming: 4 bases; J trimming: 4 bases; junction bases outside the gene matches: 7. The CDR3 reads CASSPPTGTETQYF. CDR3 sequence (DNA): TGTGCCAGCAGCCCGCCGACAGGGACAGAGACCCAGTACTTC.

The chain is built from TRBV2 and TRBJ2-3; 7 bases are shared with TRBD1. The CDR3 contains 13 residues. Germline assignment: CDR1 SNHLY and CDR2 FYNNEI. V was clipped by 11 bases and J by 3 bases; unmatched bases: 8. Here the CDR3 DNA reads TGTGCCGGTCGCAGGGGGACAACAGATACGCAGTATTTT. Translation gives CAGRRGTTDTQYF. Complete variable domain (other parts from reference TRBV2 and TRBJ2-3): EPEVTQTPSHQVTQMGQEVILRCVPISNHLYFYWYRQILGQKVEFLVSFYNNEISEKSEIFDDQFSVERPDGSNFTLKIRSTKLEDSAMYFCAGRRGTTDTQYFGPGTRLTVL.

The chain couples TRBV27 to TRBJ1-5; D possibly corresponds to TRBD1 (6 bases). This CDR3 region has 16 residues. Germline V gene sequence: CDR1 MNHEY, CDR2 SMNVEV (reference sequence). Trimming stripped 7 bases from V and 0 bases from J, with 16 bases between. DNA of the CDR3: TGTGCCAGCAAGCGGCAGGGGACCTCTAGCAATCAGCCCCAGCATTTT. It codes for CASKRQGTSSNQPQHF.

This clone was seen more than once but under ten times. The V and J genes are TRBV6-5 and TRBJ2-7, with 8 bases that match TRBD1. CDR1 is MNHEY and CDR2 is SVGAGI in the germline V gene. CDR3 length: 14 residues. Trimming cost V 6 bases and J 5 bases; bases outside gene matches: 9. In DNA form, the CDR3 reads TGTGCCAGCAGACCATCGACAGGGGATAACGAGCAGTACTTC. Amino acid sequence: CASRPSTGDNEQYF.

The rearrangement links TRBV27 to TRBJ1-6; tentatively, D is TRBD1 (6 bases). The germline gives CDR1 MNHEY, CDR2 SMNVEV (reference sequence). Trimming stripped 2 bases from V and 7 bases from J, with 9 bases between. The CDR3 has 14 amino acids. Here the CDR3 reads CASSLKTGNSPLHF. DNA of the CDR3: TGTGCCAGCAGTTTAAAAACAGGGAATTCACCCCTCCACTTT.

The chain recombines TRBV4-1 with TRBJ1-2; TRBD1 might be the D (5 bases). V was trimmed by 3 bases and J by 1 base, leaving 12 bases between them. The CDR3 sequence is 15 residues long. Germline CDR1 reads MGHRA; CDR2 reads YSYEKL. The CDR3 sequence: CASSQDQGNNYGYTF. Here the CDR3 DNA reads TGCGCCAGCAGCCAGGACCAGGGAAATAACTATGGCTACACCTTC.

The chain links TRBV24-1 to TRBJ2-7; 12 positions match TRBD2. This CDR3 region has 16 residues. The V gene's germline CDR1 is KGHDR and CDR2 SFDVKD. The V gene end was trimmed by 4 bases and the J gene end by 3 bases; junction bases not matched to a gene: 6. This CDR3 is CATSEKLAGGIYEQYF. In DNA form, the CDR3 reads TGTGCCACCAGTGAGAAACTAGCGGGGGGAATCTACGAGCAGTACTTC.